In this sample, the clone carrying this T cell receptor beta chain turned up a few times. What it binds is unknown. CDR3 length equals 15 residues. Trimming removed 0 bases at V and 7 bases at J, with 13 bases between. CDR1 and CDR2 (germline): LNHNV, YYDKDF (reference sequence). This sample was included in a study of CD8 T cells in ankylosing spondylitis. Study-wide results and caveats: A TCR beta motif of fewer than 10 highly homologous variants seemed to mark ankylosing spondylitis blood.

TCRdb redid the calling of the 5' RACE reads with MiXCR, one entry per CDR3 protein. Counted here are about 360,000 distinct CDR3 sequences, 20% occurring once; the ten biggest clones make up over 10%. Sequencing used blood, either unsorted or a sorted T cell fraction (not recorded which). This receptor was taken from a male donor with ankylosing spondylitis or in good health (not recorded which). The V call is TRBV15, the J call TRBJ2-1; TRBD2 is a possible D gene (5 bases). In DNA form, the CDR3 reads TGTGCCACCAGCAGAGAGTTCGGGATGATTAATGAGCAGTTCTTC. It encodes CATSREFGMINEQFF.